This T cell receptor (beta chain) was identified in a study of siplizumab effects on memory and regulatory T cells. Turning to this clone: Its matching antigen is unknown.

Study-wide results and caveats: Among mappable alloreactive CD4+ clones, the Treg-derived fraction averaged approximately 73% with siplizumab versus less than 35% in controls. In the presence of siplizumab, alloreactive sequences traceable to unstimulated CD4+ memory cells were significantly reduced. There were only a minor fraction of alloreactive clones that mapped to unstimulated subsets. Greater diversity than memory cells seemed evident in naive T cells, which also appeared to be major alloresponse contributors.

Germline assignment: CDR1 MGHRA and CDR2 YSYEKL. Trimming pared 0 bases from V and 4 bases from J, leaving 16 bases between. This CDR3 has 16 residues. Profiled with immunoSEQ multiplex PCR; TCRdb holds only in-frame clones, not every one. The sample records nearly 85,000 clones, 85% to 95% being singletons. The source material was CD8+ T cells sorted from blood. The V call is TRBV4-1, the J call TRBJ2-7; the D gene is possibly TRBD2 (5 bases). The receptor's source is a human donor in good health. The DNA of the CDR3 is TGCGCCAGCAGCCAAGACGTTAGAGGGATCGTGTACGAGCAGTACTTC. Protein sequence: CASSQDVRGIVYEQYF.